There are many counts of the clone carrying this TCR beta chain. The antigen is unknown. This specimen comes from a study of neurological immune-mediated disorders. Study-level findings and limits: A possible signature appeared as one related-CDR3 cluster, in which phylogenetic grouping placed the repertoires of 18 of 34 multiple sclerosis patients. No CDR3 amino acid sequences recurred among expanded clones across subjects, suggesting private repertoires in all groups.

Sequencing of 15-18 subjects in each run yielded over 190 million TCR-beta sequences. TCRdb passed the 5' RACE reads through MiXCR, listing each CDR3 protein once. This repertoire shows about 55,000 distinct CDR3 sequences, more than 3% found once; its top ten account for approximately 1.6%. The sample comprised PBMCs. The TCR comes from a man aged 30 to 45 with multiple sclerosis.

The CDR3: CASRPTGGAGTNYGYTF. The CDR3 nucleotides are TGTGCCAGCAGACCAACAGGGGGCGCAGGGACTAACTATGGCTACACCTTC. The J gene is TRBJ1-2, the V gene TRBV6-1, with TRBD1 matching over 9 bases. CDR1 and CDR2 (germline): MNHNS, SASEGT. The CDR3 is 17 residues long. Unmatched junction bases numbered 11, after V lost 6 bases and J lost 0 bases.